Below, 20 T cell receptor beta chains from the same sample are listed, as sequenced in a study of blood T cell repertoires in COVID-19. This table comes from immunoSEQ multiplex PCR, and its TCRdb copy is limited to in-frame clones, with some not included. The sample has about 170,000 clones; approximately 79% are singletons. The sample comprised peripheral blood. The source is a woman aged 80 or over with acute or convalescent COVID-19.

The rearrangement uses TRBV28 and TRBJ2-3, with 10 bases identical to TRBD1. The CDR3 has 15 residues. CDR1 is MDHEN and CDR2 is SYDVKM in the germline V gene. V shed 8 bases, J shed 0 bases, and the junction held 5 bases outside the gene matches. The CDR3 loop is CASYGQGDSTDTQYF. The CDR3 nucleotides are TGTGCCAGCTACGGACAGGGGGATAGCACAGATACGCAGTATTTT.

The chain couples TRBV28 to TRBJ2-3; D call uncertain. The CDR3 runs to 16 residues. Germline V CDR1 and CDR2: MDHEN, SYDVKM. Trimming removed 6 bases from V and 0 bases from J, with 16 bases in between. As DNA, the CDR3 is TGTGCCAGCAGCTCCAAAAACGCCGGGAGCACAGATACGCAGTATTTT. Amino acids: CASSSKNAGSTDTQYF.

This sequence joins TRBV27 and TRBJ2-2; D not certain. The V end lost 5 bases, the J end lost 3 bases, and 7 bases lay between the germline ends. The CDR3 consists of 13 residues. Germline V gene sequence: CDR1 MNHEY, CDR2 SMNVEV (reference sequence). CDR3 protein: CASSTTYTGELFF. The CDR3 coding sequence is TGTGCCAGCAGTACAACCTACACCGGGGAGCTGTTTTTT.

In this sample, this clone turned up once. This chain links TRBV19 with TRBJ2-1; D uncertain. Germline V gives CDR1 LNHDA, CDR2 SQIVND (reference sequence). Trimming removed 3 bases at V and 8 bases at J, with 20 bases between. This CDR3 is 16 amino acids long. The CDR3 DNA reads TGTGCCAGTAGTATCTCCTGGCGGATCCTAGTCGATGAGCAGTTCTTC. Its translation: CASSISWRILVDEQFF.

This rearrangement joins TRBV28 to TRBJ2-5; tentatively, D is TRBD1 (5 bases). CDR3 length: 14 residues. Germline CDR1 is MDHEN and CDR2 is SYDVKM. The V and J ends lost 3 bases and 2 bases respectively, with 10 bases between them. This CDR3 is CASSLGPYQETQYF. As DNA, the CDR3 is TGTGCCAGCAGTTTGGGGCCATATCAAGAGACCCAGTACTTC.

Written as DNA, the CDR3 is TGTGCCACCACTAGAGGGGGGGACTCTGGGGCGCAGTACTTC. Protein product: CATTRGGDSGAQYF. The chain recombines TRBV19 with TRBJ2-7; tentative D call: TRBD2 (7 bases). The CDR3 is 14 amino acids. V dropped 10 bases and J dropped 9 bases, with 25 bases sitting between them. Germline lookup yields CDR1 LNHDA and CDR2 SQIVND (reference sequence). The complete variable domain, with remaining parts taken from reference TRBV19 and TRBJ2-7, reads DGGITQSPKYLFRKEGQNVTLSCEQNLNHDAMYWYRQDPGQGLRLIYYSQIVNDFQKGDIAEGYSVSREKKESFPLTVTSAQKNPTAFYLCATTRGGDSGAQYFGPGTRLTVT.

The chain is built from TRBV28 and TRBJ2-5; 9 bases agree with TRBD2. Looked up from germline, CDR1 is MDHEN and CDR2 is SYDVKM. The V and J ends lost 6 bases and 0 bases, in that order; junction bases with no gene match: 8. The CDR3 runs to 16 residues. CDR3 nucleotide sequence: TGTGCCAGCAGGAGGGCTAGCGGGAAGTACCAAGAGACCCAGTACTTC. It is translated as CASRRASGKYQETQYF.

V gene TRBV6-5 combines with J gene TRBJ2-5; the match to TRBD1 covers 8 bases. The V gene end was trimmed by 6 bases and the J gene end by 4 bases; junction bases not matched to a gene: 7. This CDR3 spans 14 amino acids. Germline V gene sequence: CDR1 MNHEY, CDR2 SVGAGI. The CDR3 region has the DNA TGTGCCAGCAGACTCGGACAGGGAGGAGAGACCCAGTACTTC. This encodes CASRLGQGGETQYF.

This chain uses TRBV6-5 with TRBJ1-5; maybe TRBD1 (5 bases). The length of the CDR3 is 13 residues. Germline V gives CDR1 MNHEY, CDR2 SVGAGI. The V and J ends lost 2 bases and 6 bases respectively, with 8 bases between them. This chain's CDR3 is CASSYVRGQPQHF. For the CDR3, the DNA is TGTGCCAGCAGTTACGTTAGGGGTCAGCCCCAGCATTTT.

The V and J genes are TRBV6-2 or TRBV6-3 and TRBJ1-5; no clear D gene. CDR1 and CDR2 (germline): MNHEY, SVGEGT. The CDR3 runs to 15 residues. Trimming left V 4 bases short and J 3 bases short, with 13 bases between. CDR3 amino acids: CASSFTGGSNQPQHF. The DNA for the CDR3 is TGTGCCAGCAGTTTTACTGGAGGTTCCAATCAGCCCCAGCATTTT.

This rearrangement joins TRBV28 to TRBJ2-2; TRBD2 aligns across 7 bases. The length of the CDR3 is 16 residues. V gave up 1 base and J gave up 0 bases; unmatched junction bases: 2. Germline CDR1 reads MDHEN; CDR2 reads SYDVKM. CDR3 in amino acids: CASSLYGRSNTGELFF. The CDR3 bases are TGTGCCAGCAGTTTATACGGGAGGTCGAACACCGGGGAGCTGTTTTTT.

V gene TRBV9 combines with J gene TRBJ1-6; 7 positions match TRBD1. CDR1 is SGDLS and CDR2 is YYNGEE in the germline V gene. CDR3 size: 15 residues. J lost 7 bases, V lost 0 bases, and 4 bases had no gene match. CDR3 sequence (DNA): TGTGCCAGCAGCGTAGAAGGGACAGAGAATTCACCCCTCCACTTT. It codes for CASSVEGTENSPLHF.

V and J are TRBV9 and TRBJ2-2; D unclear. The CDR3 length is 16 residues. CDR1 and CDR2 (germline): SGDLS, YYNGEE. Trimming took off 4 bases at V and 5 bases at J, with 18 bases between the two ends. CDR3 sequence: CASSPPAGISTGELFF. The CDR3 bases are TGTGCCAGCAGCCCACCCGCAGGTATATCTACCGGGGAGCTGTTTTTT.

The rearrangement uses TRBV3-1 (or the pseudogene TRBV3-2) and TRBJ2-1; the D is unclear. V dropped 7 bases and J dropped 0 bases, with 19 bases sitting between them. The CDR3 covers 17 residues. The germline CDR1 and CDR2 sequences are LGHDT and YNNKEL (reference sequence). The DNA of the CDR3 is TGTGCCAGCACCCCAGGAATGTCCGCTTCCTCCTACAATGAGCAGTTCTTC. Encoded protein: CASTPGMSASSYNEQFF.

The chain recombines TRBV19 with TRBJ2-2; 8 bases map to TRBD1. The CDR3 runs to 16 residues. The germline gives CDR1 LNHDA, CDR2 SQIVND (reference sequence). Trimming at V came to 5 bases and at J to 1 base, leaving 6 bases not matched to a gene. The CDR3: CASSLTGTGNTGELFF. CDR3 nucleotides: TGTGCCAGTAGTCTCACCGGGACAGGGAACACCGGGGAGCTGTTTTTT. Full variable domain (remainder filled in from reference TRBV19 and TRBJ2-2): DGGITQSPKYLFRKEGQNVTLSCEQNLNHDAMYWYRQDPGQGLRLIYYSQIVNDFQKGDIAEGYSVSREKKESFPLTVTSAQKNPTAFYLCASSLTGTGNTGELFFGEGSRLTVL.

This clone appeared a few times. The gene calls are TRBV11-3 and TRBJ2-1; TRBD2 matches 9 bases. J was trimmed by 4 bases and V by 5 bases; bases with no gene match: 6. The CDR3 runs 15 residues. CDR1 and CDR2 (germline): SGHNT, YENEEA. CDR3 in DNA: TGTGCCAGCAGCCTGGGACTAGCAGATTACAATGAGCAGTTCTTC. Its translation is CASSLGLADYNEQFF.

This clone turned up a few times. J is TRBJ1-2 and V is TRBV27; D may be TRBD1 (6 bases). The CDR3 loop spans 14 amino acids. The ends were cut back, 9 bases at V and 2 bases at J, with 16 bases in the middle. Germline V CDR1 and CDR2: MNHEY, SMNVEV (reference sequence). Here the CDR3 reads CASSINRENYGYTF. CDR3 coding DNA: TGTGCCAGTTCCATTAACAGGGAGAACTATGGCTACACCTTC.

The CDR3 sequence: CSISVMNTDTQYF. The CDR3 nucleotides are TGCAGCATCAGCGTTATGAACACAGATACGCAGTATTTT. This sequence joins TRBV29-1 and TRBJ2-3; D ambiguous. V lost 8 bases and J lost 2, with 14 bases in between. Germline V gene sequence: CDR1 SQVTM, CDR2 ANQGSEA. This CDR3 is built from 13 residues.

The chain has TRBV19 and TRBJ2-5, with 14 positions matching TRBD2. In germline, CDR1 is LNHDA, CDR2 SQIVND (reference sequence). V trimming: 6 bases; J trimming: 4 bases; junction bases outside the gene matches: 7. The CDR3 is 16 residues long. This chain's CDR3 is CASSRGLAGGSETQYF. In DNA form, the CDR3 reads TGTGCCAGTAGCCGCGGACTAGCGGGAGGCTCAGAGACCCAGTACTTC. Together with reference TRBV19 and TRBJ2-5, the CDR3 gives the full variable domain: DGGITQSPKYLFRKEGQNVTLSCEQNLNHDAMYWYRQDPGQGLRLIYYSQIVNDFQKGDIAEGYSVSREKKESFPLTVTSAQKNPTAFYLCASSRGLAGGSETQYFGPGTRLLVL.

The chain employs TRBV6-5 and TRBJ1-3; TRBD1 matches 7 bases. CDR1 is MNHEY, CDR2 SVGAGI, per germline. With 5 bases clipped from V and 4 bases from J, the junction kept 2 bases outside the gene matches. The CDR3 is 13 residues long. The CDR3 region has the DNA TGTGCCAGCAGTAGGGGACAGGGAAACACCATATATTTT. Amino acids: CASSRGQGNTIYF.